Listed here are 15 T cell receptor beta chains from one sample, sequenced in a study of human T cells and chemical hapten exposure. Described treatment: therapeutic diphenylcyclopropenone sensitization with weekly scalp DPC. Unique molecular identifiers were attached to individual cDNA molecules during library preparation. Via MiXCR, TCRdb re-called the reads, giving one row per CDR3 protein. Here the sample spans 5,000 to 6,000 distinct CDR3 sequences, approximately 60% being singletons. The starting material was whole blood, obtained before DPC sensitization or 2, 6, or about 24 weeks after (not recorded which). Source of these receptors: an adult with alopecia areata. Some clones in this sample may be carry-over from other donors' samples. This table probably holds off-target reads from a library built for another chain.

The rearrangement links TRBV6-1 to TRBJ1-5, with D possibly being TRBD1 (6 bases). V shed 3 bases and J shed 11 bases, with 14 bases lying between them. Germline CDR1 MNHNS, CDR2 SASEGT. This CDR3 is 13 amino acids long. The CDR3 here is CASSDRGPPAQHF. In DNA form, the CDR3 reads TGTGCCAGCAGTGACAGGGGACCTCCAGCCCAGCATTTT.

Remarks on this clonotype: It is unclear where the CDR3 begins or ends on the DNA, so no DNA is shown, and the CDR3 is as TCRdb lists it. The J gene is TRBJ2-1, the V gene TRBV12-3 or TRBV12-4; no check of the table's D call, TRBD1, against the DNA was made. 15 amino acids form the CDR3, both terminal residues included. CDR3 residues: CASSFLAQGGNEQFF.

This clonotype showed up just a few times. V usage is TRBV11-2 and J usage is TRBJ2-1, with TRBD2 matching over 9 bases. The germline CDR1 and CDR2 sequences are SGHAT and FQNNGV. CDR3 length: 16 amino acids. Unmatched junction bases numbered 7, after V lost 3 bases and J lost 4 bases. CDR3 region: CASSFFGTSLYNEQFF. The DNA of the CDR3 is TGTGCCAGCAGCTTCTTTGGGACTAGCTTGTACAATGAGCAGTTCTTC. Drawing the rest from reference TRBV11-2 and TRBJ2-1, the complete variable domain is EAGVAQSPRYKIIEKRQSVAFWCNPISGHATLYWYQQILGQGPKLLIQFQNNGVVDDSQLPKDRFSAERLKGVDSTLKIQPAKLEDSAVYLCASSFFGTSLYNEQFFGPGTRLTVL.

The chain recombines TRBV20-1 with TRBJ2-1; 7 bases agree with TRBD2. Germline trimming cut 0 bases from V and 8 bases from J; bases unmatched to any gene: 10. Germline loops: CDR1 DFQATT, CDR2 SNEGSKA (reference sequence). The CDR3 consists of 15 residues. The DNA for the CDR3 is TGCAGTGCTAGAGATCAGACTAGCCAACTCGATGAGCAGTTCTTC. As protein: CSARDQTSQLDEQFF.

This clonotype has a handful of counts. This chain connects TRBV12-3 or TRBV12-4 to TRBJ2-1; D is tentatively TRBD1 or TRBD2 (9 bases each). V was trimmed by 4 bases and J by 7 bases, leaving 29 bases between them. There are 19 residues in the CDR3. The CDR3 is CASSSQGARASGARNEQFF. The CDR3, as DNA: TGTGCCAGCAGTTCACAGGGGGCGCGGGCTAGCGGGGCAAGGAATGAGCAGTTCTTC.

This clonotype was seen just once. This chain links TRBV6-2 or TRBV6-3 with TRBJ2-7; D remains ambiguous. V dropped 2 bases and J dropped 1 base, with 9 bases sitting between them. Per germline, CDR1 MNHEY and CDR2 SVGEGT. The CDR3 spans 14 residues. The CDR3 here is CASSYGRSSYEQYF. In DNA, the CDR3 is TGTGCCAGCAGTTACGGTCGCAGTTCCTACGAGCAGTACTTC.

The chain uses TRBV7-3 and TRBJ2-1, with 10 bases lining up with TRBD1. Per germline, CDR1 SGHTA and CDR2 FQGTGA. The CDR3 covers 14 residues. V dropped 5 bases and J dropped 4; count of bases not matched to a gene: 2. The chain's CDR3 is CASSRTGGYNEQFF. CDR3 in DNA: TGTGCCAGCAGCCGGACAGGGGGATACAATGAGCAGTTCTTC.

The rearrangement links TRBV6-6 to TRBJ2-1, with 7 positions matching TRBD1. V gave up 2 bases and J gave up 10 bases; unmatched junction bases: 11. Germline CDR1 MNHNY, CDR2 SVGAGI (reference sequence). The CDR3 is 15 amino acids. The chain's CDR3 is CASSYGQVFTNEQFF. CDR3 DNA: TGTGCCAGCAGTTACGGACAGGTGTTTACGAACGAGCAGTTCTTC.

This chain's CDR3 is CASSLSGSRYTGELFF. In nucleotides, the CDR3 is TGTGCCAGCAGTTTGAGCGGGAGTCGGTACACCGGGGAGCTGTTTTTT. This sequence joins TRBV5-4 and TRBJ2-2; 8 bases are shared with TRBD2. The V gene's germline CDR1 is SGHNT and CDR2 YYREEE (reference sequence). The CDR3 totals 16 residues. J gave up 3 bases and V 5 bases, and 9 bases lay outside the gene matches.

The genes are TRBV2 and TRBJ2-2; tentatively, D is TRBD2 (6 bases). Trimming removed 11 bases from V and 3 bases from J, with 19 bases in between. The CDR3 loop spans 15 amino acids. CDR1 and CDR2 (germline): SNHLY, FYNNEI. CDR3 nucleotide sequence: TGTGCCTCACGAGGGCTTAGCGGTTACACCGGGGAGCTGTTTTTT. It yields the protein CASRGLSGYTGELFF.

The V and J genes are TRBV10-3 and TRBJ2-5; weak D call: TRBD1 (6 bases). CDR1 ENHRY and CDR2 SYGVKD come from the germline V gene. V gave up 8 bases and J gave up 4 bases, with 17 bases separating them. This CDR3 is 14 amino acids long. CDR3 region: CAIWVGTYGETQYF. CDR3 bases: TGTGCCATCTGGGTGGGGACATATGGAGAGACCCAGTACTTC.

Here the CDR3 DNA reads TGTGCCAGCTCACCAGTAGCGGGAGGAACTGAGCAGTTCTTC. This encodes CASSPVAGGTEQFF. V usage is TRBV18 and J usage is TRBJ2-1; 10 bases are shared with TRBD2. Trimming cost V 2 bases and J 9 bases; bases outside gene matches: 4. This CDR3 region has 14 residues. CDR1 and CDR2 (germline): KGHSH, LQKENI.

The gene calls are TRBV27 and TRBJ2-7; TRBD1 matches 7 bases. Germline V gene data show CDR1 as MNHEY and CDR2 as SMNVEV (reference sequence). With V trimmed by 7 bases and J by 5 bases, 11 bases remained unmatched. The CDR3 runs to 14 residues. The CDR3 nucleotides read TGTGCCAGCACCCCGAACACTAGGGGGCACGAGCAGTACTTC. Protein: CASTPNTRGHEQYF.

This clonotype was seen a few times. The rearrangement joins TRBV29-1 to TRBJ2-3; D is undetermined. V lost 3 bases and J 1 base, leaving 8 bases between the germline ends. The CDR3 spans 13 residues. The germline V gene encodes CDR1 SQVTM and CDR2 ANQGSEA. The CDR3 spells CSVEVARTDTQYF. The DNA of the CDR3 is TGCAGCGTTGAGGTCGCTCGCACAGATACGCAGTATTTT.

CDR3 sequence reads: CASGLTRLAGGGNEQFF. The CDR3 DNA sequence: TGTGCTAGTGGTTTGACCAGACTAGCGGGAGGGGGAAATGAGCAGTTCTTC. The genes are TRBV12-5 and TRBJ2-1; 14 nucleotides agree with TRBD2. This CDR3 has 17 residues. V shed 2 bases, J shed 7 bases, and the junction held 7 bases outside the gene matches. In germline, CDR1 is LGHNT, CDR2 FRNRAP.